This entry lists 20 T cell receptor beta chains sequenced from one sample in a study of CD8+ T cells in alopecia areata (dated by TCRdb to the late 2010s). The time point label corresponds to: baseline before oral tofacitinib. Libraries were built with the immunoSEQ multiplex PCR assay. RNA was extracted from all samples and reverse transcribed into cDNA, which served as template for TCR sequencing. TCRdb holds this immuneACCESS table with in-frame rearrangements only. Some clones are missing; in checked studies, unresolved V genes explain under half, and the rest has no known cause. The sample table shows roughly 65,000 clones, and around half are seen once. The biggest ten clones account for approximately 18% of the sample. The sequencing used CD8+ T cells sorted from blood, collected at week 0. These receptors were obtained from a human donor with alopecia areata.

This rearrangement joins TRBV9 to TRBJ2-2; no clear D. Trimming shortened V by 4 bases and J by 5 bases, and 6 bases separated the two germline ends. The CDR3 length is 12 residues. Germline CDR1 and CDR2: SGDLS and YYNGEE. CDR3 sequence reads: CASSPLTGELFF. Written as DNA, the CDR3 is TGTGCCAGCAGCCCGTTGACCGGGGAGCTGTTTTTT.

This clone was observed a few times. The chain links TRBV29-1 to TRBJ2-1; 14 bases are shared with TRBD2. Trimming at V came to 3 bases and at J to 8 bases, leaving 3 bases not matched to a gene. This CDR3 has 14 amino acids. Germline CDR1 reads SQVTM; CDR2 reads ANQGSEA. The CDR3 region is CSVEGLAGEDEQFF. CDR3 sequence (DNA): TGCAGCGTTGAGGGACTAGCGGGAGAGGATGAGCAGTTCTTC.

The table lists this clone with a few counts. This rearrangement joins TRBV13 to TRBJ1-1; D remains ambiguous. V lost 2 bases, J lost 4 bases, and 14 bases lay in between. CDR1 and CDR2 (germline): PRHDT, FYEKMQ (reference sequence). The CDR3 sequence is 15 residues long. The CDR3 DNA reads TGTGCCAGCAGCTTACCCCCCAGGATAAGCACTGAAGCTTTCTTT. Residues: CASSLPPRISTEAFF.

This rearrangement joins TRBV7-8 to TRBJ2-7; D is uncertain. Between the trimmed V and J ends, which lost 3 bases and 2 bases, there was a span of 5 bases. The germline CDR1 and CDR2 sequences are SGHVS and FQNEAQ. The CDR3 length is 12 residues. The CDR3 sequence: CASSFGPYEQYF. CDR3 bases: TGTGCCAGCAGCTTTGGACCCTACGAGCAGTACTTC.

In nucleotides, the CDR3 is TGCAGCGTTGACAGTATCGGCGAGCAGTACTTC. It encodes CSVDSIGEQYF. The V call is TRBV29-1, the J call TRBJ2-7; D call uncertain. The germline V gene encodes CDR1 SQVTM and CDR2 ANQGSEA. This CDR3 contains 11 residues. Trimming shortened V by 3 bases and J by 6 bases, and 9 bases separated the two germline ends.

The rearrangement links TRBV10-2 to TRBJ2-1; 16 bases align to TRBD2. Germline trimming cut 7 bases from V and 0 bases from J; bases unmatched to any gene: 3. The V gene's germline CDR1 is WSHSY and CDR2 SAAADI. This CDR3 has 17 residues. The CDR3 region has the DNA TGCGCCAGCATGGGACTAGCGGGGGGGAGCTCCTACAATGAGCAGTTCTTC. Residues: CASMGLAGGSSYNEQFF.

This chain links TRBV5-6 with TRBJ2-1, with D hard to call. The V and J ends lost 4 bases and 10 bases respectively, with 9 bases between them. The CDR3 has 11 residues. CDR1 and CDR2 (germline): SGHDT, YYEEEE. CDR3 residues: CASSEVGEQFF. The CDR3 coding sequence is TGTGCCAGCAGCGAGGTTGGGGAGCAGTTCTTC. Full variable domain (missing parts from reference TRBV5-6 and TRBJ2-1): DAGVTQSPTHLIKTRGQQVTLRCSPKSGHDTVSWYQQALGQGPQFIFQYYEEEERQRGNFPDRFSGHQFPNYSSELNVNALLLGDSALYLCASSEVGEQFFGPGTRLTVL.

This clone was counted at least ten times. CDR3 DNA sequence: TGTGCCTGGAGTGCAGCGTTGAATGAGCAGTTCTTC. Translation gives CAWSAALNEQFF. The chain couples TRBV30 to TRBJ2-1, with D hard to call. The CDR3 spans 12 residues. CDR1 is GTSNPN, CDR2 SVGIG, per germline (reference sequence). Trimming stripped 1 base from V and 7 bases from J, with 8 bases between.

The rearrangement uses TRBV11-2 and TRBJ2-7; D unresolved. V lost 3 bases and J 6 bases, leaving 15 bases between the germline ends. Germline assignment: CDR1 SGHAT and CDR2 FQNNGV. CDR3 length: 14 amino acids. CDR3 amino acids: CASSFAGSFTEQYF. As DNA, the CDR3 is TGTGCCAGCAGCTTTGCCGGGTCCTTCACCGAGCAGTACTTC.

This clone was counted only a few times. This sequence joins TRBV5-4 and TRBJ1-2; no clear D gene. CDR1 and CDR2 (germline): SGHNT, YYREEE (reference sequence). The CDR3 contains 14 residues. V dropped 1 base and J dropped 5 bases, with 12 bases sitting between them. CDR3 amino acids: CASSLHGSGYGYTF. The CDR3 nucleotides read TGTGCCAGCAGCTTGCACGGGTCAGGTTATGGCTACACCTTC.

The chain employs TRBV19 and TRBJ2-7; 7 bases agree with TRBD2. CDR3 length: 13 amino acids. Per the germline V gene, CDR1 is LNHDA and CDR2 is SQIVND (reference sequence). With 1 base clipped from V and 4 bases from J, the junction kept 1 base outside the gene matches. DNA for the CDR3: TGTGCCAGTAGTATAGGGCGGGGGTACGAGCAGTACTTC. Amino acid sequence: CASSIGRGYEQYF.

V and J are TRBV5-4 and TRBJ2-7; TRBD1 matches 7 bases. The CDR3 totals 15 residues. CDR1 and CDR2 from the germline V gene are SGHNT and YYREEE (reference sequence). The junction had 8 bases not matched to a gene; V was cut back by 4 bases and J by 1 base. This CDR3 is CASSIDRASSYEQYF. CDR3 nucleotide sequence: TGTGCCAGCAGCATTGACAGGGCGTCTTCCTACGAGCAGTACTTC.

This clone was counted a few times. V usage is TRBV27 and J usage is TRBJ2-7, with a tentative D call TRBD1 (6 bases). The length of the CDR3 is 13 residues. The V and J ends lost 3 bases and 3 bases respectively, with 9 bases between them. Germline-derived CDR1 and CDR2 are MNHEY and SMNVEV (reference sequence). The CDR3 sequence: CASSFGRGYEQYF. The CDR3 nucleotides are TGTGCCAGCAGTTTCGGCAGGGGCTACGAGCAGTACTTC.

The J gene is TRBJ2-7, the V gene TRBV25-1; the D gene could be TRBD1 or TRBD2 (5 bases each). The germline CDR1 and CDR2 sequences are MGHDK and SYGVNS. V was trimmed by 0 bases and J by 2 bases, leaving 8 bases between them. The CDR3 has 14 amino acids. As DNA, the CDR3 is TGTGCCAGCAGTGAATATGGGACGGCCTACGAGCAGTACTTC. Its protein product is CASSEYGTAYEQYF.

The chain links TRBV5-4 to TRBJ2-5, with 8 bases aligning to TRBD2. CDR1 is SGHNT and CDR2 is YYREEE in the germline V gene (reference sequence). The CDR3 is 15 amino acids. V was pared by 4 bases and J by 4 bases, with 9 bases of the junction left unmatched. The CDR3 loop reads CASSGIAGRSETQYF. CDR3 in DNA: TGTGCCAGCAGCGGGATAGCGGGAAGGTCAGAGACCCAGTACTTC.

The table lists this clone with a few counts. The rearrangement links TRBV11-2 to TRBJ2-1; 7 bases line up with TRBD2. With V trimmed by 5 bases and J by 2 bases, 6 bases remained unmatched. This CDR3 region has 15 residues. Per germline, CDR1 SGHAT and CDR2 FQNNGV. The CDR3, as DNA: TGTGCCAGCAGCGGAGCCGGGAGGCCCTACAATGAGCAGTTCTTC. Translated: CASSGAGRPYNEQFF. Drawing the rest from reference TRBV11-2 and TRBJ2-1, the complete variable domain is EAGVAQSPRYKIIEKRQSVAFWCNPISGHATLYWYQQILGQGPKLLIQFQNNGVVDDSQLPKDRFSAERLKGVDSTLKIQPAKLEDSAVYLCASSGAGRPYNEQFFGPGTRLTVL.

This clone appeared a few times. The rearrangement links TRBV29-1 to TRBJ2-1; either TRBD1 or TRBD2 may supply D (7 bases each). CDR3 size: 13 residues. Germline loops: CDR1 SQVTM, CDR2 ANQGSEA. The ends were cut back, 2 bases at V and 6 bases at J, with 11 bases in the middle. CDR3 sequence (DNA): TGCAGCGTTGAAACAGGGGAGGGCAATGAGCAGTTCTTC. Its translation is CSVETGEGNEQFF.

The chain recombines TRBV7-3 with TRBJ2-1; D call uncertain. The CDR3 has 14 residues. In germline, CDR1 is SGHTA, CDR2 FQGTGA. The ends were cut back, 2 bases at V and 5 bases at J, with 10 bases in the middle. The CDR3 reads CASSLDSFNNEQFF. The DNA of the CDR3 is TGTGCCAGCAGCTTAGATTCCTTTAACAATGAGCAGTTCTTC.

The rearrangement uses TRBV6-1 and TRBJ2-3, with no clear D. Per germline, CDR1 MNHNS and CDR2 SASEGT. The length of the CDR3 is 11 residues. Trimming shortened V by 10 bases and J by 5 bases, and 10 bases separated the two germline ends. CDR3 DNA sequence: TGTGCCACCATACGGCTAGATACGCAGTATTTT. As protein: CATIRLDTQYF.

The chain recombines TRBV6-1 with TRBJ2-1, with unresolved D. V lost 8 bases and J lost 10, with 9 bases in between. CDR1 is MNHNS and CDR2 is SASEGT in the germline V gene. The CDR3 contains 10 residues. The CDR3: CASSIREQFF. The CDR3 DNA follows: TGTGCCAGCTCGATACGAGAGCAGTTCTTC.